The 30 T cell receptor beta chains listed next were all sequenced from one sample in a study of T cells in Graves' hyperthyroidism and ophthalmopathy. Amplified TCR beta CDR3 regions derived from RNA transcripts. First-round RT-PCR of the TCR CDR3 relied on the HTBI primer set. MiXCR, run by TCRdb on the multiplex PCR reads, gives a single entry per CDR3 protein. This table has 350,000 to 400,000 distinct CDR3 sequences, about a fifth appearing once. Sequencing was done on a sample of blood. The source is a woman under 30 with Graves' hyperthyroidism.

The table lists this clonotype with many counts. The rearrangement uses TRBV20-1 and TRBJ2-7, with a possible D match to TRBD1 (6 bases). The V gene's germline CDR1 is DFQATT and CDR2 SNEGSKA (reference sequence). Trimming removed 3 bases at V and 3 bases at J, with 12 bases between. The CDR3 runs 13 residues. CDR3: CSASSLGGYEQYF. CDR3 nucleotide sequence: TGCAGTGCTAGCAGTCTAGGGGGCTACGAGCAGTACTTC.

There are many counts of this clonotype. The junction differs from germline at one of its ends, possibly a read error. This chain uses TRBV7-3 with TRBJ2-7; 8 bases align to TRBD2. The CDR3 consists of 15 residues. Germline V gene data show CDR1 as SGHTA and CDR2 as FQGTGA. Here the CDR3 DNA reads TGTGCCAGCAGCCTAACTGGCGGGGGGTCCTACGAGCAGTACTTC. This gives the protein CASSLTGGGSYEQYF.

This clonotype came up many times. This sequence joins TRBV6-5 and TRBJ1-3; D is ambiguous. Trimming shortened V by 7 bases and J by 1 base, and 11 bases separated the two germline ends. This CDR3 has 14 residues. Germline CDR1 MNHEY, CDR2 SVGAGI. CDR3 amino acids: CASIPAGSGNTIYF. The CDR3 bases are TGTGCCAGCATCCCGGCGGGGTCTGGAAACACCATATATTTT.

This clonotype was seen at least ten times. This CDR3 is CSAGGDATYEQYF. In nucleotides, the CDR3 is TGCAGTGCAGGCGGTGACGCCACCTACGAGCAGTACTTC. V gene TRBV20-1 combines with J gene TRBJ2-7; no firm D call. The CDR3 is made up of 13 amino acids. Trimming left V 6 bases short and J 2 bases short, with 14 bases between. The germline gives CDR1 DFQATT, CDR2 SNEGSKA (reference sequence).

In its sample, this clonotype was seen many times. The chain joins TRBV20-1 to TRBJ1-5; TRBD1 is a possible D gene (6 bases). Trimming cost V 3 bases and J 6 bases, with 12 bases left between them. The germline CDR1 and CDR2 sequences are DFQATT and SNEGSKA (reference sequence). The CDR3 extends over 13 amino acids. CDR3 coding DNA: TGCAGTGCTAGTACGGGGGGCACTCAGCCCCAGCATTTT. Translating it yields CSASTGGTQPQHF.

There are many counts of this clonotype. The chain joins TRBV11-2 to TRBJ2-2; 9 nucleotides line up with TRBD1. CDR1 and CDR2 (germline): SGHAT, FQNNGV. The junction had 7 bases not matched to a gene; V was cut back by 0 bases and J by 5 bases. The CDR3 has 17 amino acids. The CDR3 bases are TGTGCCAGCAGCTTAGATTCACGGACAGGGGTTACCGGGGAGCTGTTTTTT. It encodes CASSLDSRTGVTGELFF.

This clonotype was counted many times. The V and J genes are TRBV7-9 and TRBJ2-5, with TRBD1 as a possible D gene (6 bases). Per the germline V gene, CDR1 is SEHNR and CDR2 is FQNEAQ (reference sequence). V lost 6 bases to trimming and J lost 1 base, with 15 bases between them. The CDR3 is made up of 15 amino acids. The CDR3: CASRPLGAAQETQYF. The DNA for the CDR3 is TGTGCCAGCAGGCCCCTGGGGGCAGCCCAAGAGACCCAGTACTTC.

Ten or more counts support this clonotype. The V gene is TRBV7-9, the J gene TRBJ1-5, with D tentatively TRBD1 (6 bases). The CDR3 has 12 residues. The V gene's germline CDR1 is SEHNR and CDR2 FQNEAQ (reference sequence). Trimming removed 5 bases from V and 7 bases from J, with 9 bases in between. The chain's CDR3 is CASSMTGQPQHF. DNA of the CDR3: TGTGCCAGCAGCATGACAGGACAGCCCCAGCATTTT.

The gene calls are TRBV6-5 and TRBJ1-1, with D possibly TRBD1 on 5 matching bases. The CDR3 spans 16 residues. Trimming pared 2 bases from V and 0 bases from J, leaving 13 bases between. Per the germline V gene, CDR1 is MNHEY and CDR2 is SVGAGI. CDR3 region: CASSYGNGHLNTEAFF. The CDR3 region has the DNA TGTGCCAGCAGTTACGGGAACGGACATCTGAACACTGAAGCTTTCTTT.

This clonotype was found many times. The chain carries TRBV30 and TRBJ1-2; a weak D match, TRBD1 (6 bases). The CDR3 runs 14 residues. Trimming stripped 5 bases from V and 4 bases from J, with 17 bases between. Germline CDR1 GTSNPN, CDR2 SVGIG (reference sequence). For the CDR3, the DNA is TGTGCCTGGTCCGGGGGGGGACATCCCTATGGCTACACCTTC. It specifies CAWSGGGHPYGYTF.

At least ten counts were recorded for this clonotype. The rearrangement links TRBV12-3 or TRBV12-4 to TRBJ2-4; 7 positions match TRBD2. The CDR3 sequence is 14 residues long. Trimming at V came to 3 bases and at J to 6 bases, leaving 5 bases not matched to a gene. The CDR3 bases are TGTGCCAGCAGTTTGTCAGGGAGGGGAAACATTCAGTACTTC. Translation gives CASSLSGRGNIQYF.

This clonotype was recorded a few times. This sequence may be a read error, since a much larger clone differs from it by one base. The V gene is TRBV29-1, the J gene TRBJ1-1, with D possibly TRBD1 on 5 matching bases. Per germline, CDR1 SQVTM and CDR2 ANQGSEA. The CDR3 consists of 12 residues. The CDR3 loop reads CSVDWGGTEACF. The CDR3 DNA sequence: TGCAGCGTTGATTGGGGGGGTACTGAAGCTTGCTTT.

This clonotype was counted ten times or more. J is TRBJ1-2 and V is TRBV12-3 or TRBV12-4; D is ambiguous. V was shortened by 2 bases and J by 0 bases, with 10 bases between the two germline ends. This CDR3 is built from 15 residues. This chain's CDR3 is CASSLKREPNYGYTF. The CDR3 DNA is TGTGCCAGCAGTTTAAAACGGGAACCTAACTATGGCTACACCTTC.

This clonotype was seen repeatedly, ten times or more. The CDR3 here is CASSLTASETQYF. The CDR3 region has the DNA TGCGCCAGCAGCCTAACGGCTAGCGAGACCCAGTACTTC. The J gene is TRBJ2-5, the V gene TRBV5-1; D possibly corresponds to TRBD2 (5 bases). The CDR3 loop spans 13 amino acids. The V end was cut by 4 bases, the J end by 5 bases, with 12 bases between. Germline loops: CDR1 SGHRS, CDR2 YFSETQ.

By frequency in the sample, this clonotype is medium-sized. The chain carries TRBV6-6 and TRBJ1-1; D uncertain. The V gene's germline CDR1 is MNHNY and CDR2 SVGAGI (reference sequence). The CDR3 has 13 residues. Trimming left V 5 bases short and J 7 bases short, with 14 bases between. The CDR3 reads CASSLTGSREAFF. CDR3 sequence (DNA): TGTGCCAGCAGTCTTACCGGGTCCCGTGAAGCTTTCTTT.

Many counts were recorded for this clonotype. The chain couples TRBV6-1 to TRBJ1-5; TRBD1 might be the D (6 bases). The CDR3 covers 13 residues. V dropped 6 bases and J dropped 5 bases, with 11 bases sitting between them. In germline, CDR1 is MNHNS, CDR2 SASEGT. The CDR3 DNA reads as TGTGCCAGCAGGGACAGAGACGATCAGCCCCAGCATTTT. This codes for CASRDRDDQPQHF.

This clonotype was recorded at least ten times. The V call is TRBV29-1, the J call TRBJ1-2; maybe TRBD1 (5 bases). V lost 6 bases and J 4 bases, leaving 15 bases between the germline ends. The germline V gene encodes CDR1 SQVTM and CDR2 ANQGSEA. This CDR3 is built from 13 residues. The CDR3 DNA follows: TGCAGCGTAGCCGGGACGGACCTCTATGGCTACACCTTC. It specifies CSVAGTDLYGYTF. Supplemented by reference TRBV29-1 and TRBJ1-2, the full variable domain reads SAVISQKPSRDICQRGTSLTIQCQVDSQVTMMFWYRQQPGQSLTLIATANQGSEATYESGFVIDKFPISRPNLTFSTLTVSNMSPEDSSIYLCSVAGTDLYGYTFGSGTRLTVV.

This clonotype was observed many times. The chain is built from TRBV5-1 and TRBJ2-2; tentatively, D is TRBD1 (6 bases). Germline CDR1 is SGHRS and CDR2 is YFSETQ. This CDR3 is built from 14 residues. V was trimmed by 6 bases and J by 1 base, leaving 10 bases between them. Here the CDR3 DNA reads TGCGCCAGCACCCAACAGGGGAACACCGGGGAGCTGTTTTTT. This codes for CASTQQGNTGELFF.

This clonotype was seen a few times. This could be a read error, since a much larger clone is one nucleotide away. The chain uses TRBV12-3 or TRBV12-4 and TRBJ1-1; D unclear. The CDR3 sequence is 14 residues long. DNA of the CDR3: TGTGCCAGCAGTCCCGTGGAAAGGAACACTGAAGCTTGCTTT. It is translated as CASSPVERNTEACF.

This clonotype was seen more than once but under ten times. The chain couples TRBV20-1 to TRBJ2-7; D is unresolved. The V end lost 6 bases, the J end lost 2 bases, and 14 bases lay between the germline ends. The CDR3 covers 13 residues. Germline CDR1 reads DFQATT; CDR2 reads SNEGSKA (reference sequence). CDR3 coding DNA: TGCAGTGCCCGCTTAGACGTCACCTACGAGCAGTACTTC. It yields the protein CSARLDVTYEQYF.

This clonotype was counted many times. This chain links TRBV30 with TRBJ1-2; no clear D. There are 14 residues in the CDR3. Trimming left V 0 bases short and J 4 bases short, with 12 bases between. In germline, CDR1 is GTSNPN, CDR2 SVGIG (reference sequence). The CDR3 here is CAWSVLGPGYGYTF. The CDR3 bases are TGTGCCTGGAGTGTACTCGGACCAGGCTATGGCTACACCTTC.

This clonotype was seen many times. J is TRBJ2-5 and V is TRBV11-2; a possible D gene is TRBD2 (6 bases). The CDR3 runs to 16 residues. V lost 5 bases and J 5 bases, leaving 21 bases between the germline ends. Germline lookup yields CDR1 SGHAT and CDR2 FQNNGV. In DNA, the CDR3 is TGTGCCAGCAGCCTCTCCGGGACTGGGATTGGTGAGACCCAGTACTTC. Translating it yields CASSLSGTGIGETQYF.

The chain links TRBV30 to TRBJ2-5; 10 nucleotides match TRBD2. The CDR3 length is 15 residues. Germline loops: CDR1 GTSNPN, CDR2 SVGIG (reference sequence). J lost 4 bases, V lost 2 bases, and 7 bases had no gene match. This CDR3 reads CAWSYSGGPSETQYF. The CDR3 coding sequence is TGTGCCTGGAGTTATAGCGGGGGGCCCTCAGAGACCCAGTACTTC.

The chain recombines TRBV6-5 with TRBJ1-2; 9 bases align to TRBD1. Germline V gene lookup returns CDR1 MNHEY and CDR2 SVGAGI. Trimming cost V 4 bases and J 7 bases; bases outside gene matches: 4. CDR3 length equals 13 residues. In nucleotides, the CDR3 is TGTGCCAGCAGTTGGGTGGACAGGGGTGGCTACACCTTC. Its protein product is CASSWVDRGGYTF.

The genes are TRBV24-1 and TRBJ2-7; D unclear. CDR3 length equals 13 residues. Trimming pared 0 bases from V and 6 bases from J, leaving 8 bases between. Germline loops: CDR1 KGHDR, CDR2 SFDVKD. The chain's CDR3 is CATSDLVGGEQYF. In nucleotides, the CDR3 is TGTGCCACCAGTGATTTGGTTGGCGGCGAGCAGTACTTC.

Notes on this clonotype: This may be a read error: a much more frequent sequence differs by one nucleotide. This chain connects TRBV27 to TRBJ1-5; D unclear. The CDR3 extends over 14 amino acids. Per germline, CDR1 MNHEY and CDR2 SMNVEV (reference sequence). CDR3 amino acids: CASSLSWDGQPHHF. For the CDR3, the DNA is TGTGCCAGCAGTTTATCGTGGGATGGTCAGCCCCATCATTTT.

This clonotype was counted many times. The genes are TRBV19 and TRBJ1-5, with D perhaps matching TRBD1 (5 bases). Germline V CDR1 and CDR2: LNHDA, SQIVND (reference sequence). V dropped 7 bases and J dropped 11 bases, with 18 bases sitting between them. This CDR3 spans 13 amino acids. The CDR3: CASKLGTSGAQHF. CDR3 sequence (DNA): TGTGCCAGTAAACTAGGGACCTCTGGGGCCCAGCATTTT.

This clonotype was counted a few times. One junction end does not reproduce the germline sequence, and a read error may be involved. The J gene is TRBJ1-2, the V gene TRBV4-1; 11 nucleotides match TRBD1. Germline V gene sequence: CDR1 MGHRA, CDR2 YSYEKL. The CDR3 has 16 residues. The DNA of the CDR3 is TGCGCCAGCAGCCAAGATTTCCCGGACAGGGGGCGTAGCTACACCTTT. It specifies CASSQDFPDRGRSYTF.

The V and J genes are TRBV12-5 and TRBJ1-3; 8 bases agree with TRBD1. Germline V lookup: CDR1 LGHNT, CDR2 FRNRAP. The CDR3 is 18 amino acids. With V trimmed by 2 bases and J by 0 bases, 9 bases remained unmatched. DNA for the CDR3: TGTGCTAGTGGTTTGAGAGACAGGGGCCCAAGCTCTGGAAACACCATATATTTT. Translating gives CASGLRDRGPSSGNTIYF. Combining the CDR3 with reference TRBV12-5 and TRBJ1-3 gives the whole variable domain DARVTQTPRHKVTEMGQEVTMRCQPILGHNTVFWYRQTMMQGLELLAYFRNRAPLDDSGMPKDRFSAEMPDATLATLKIQPSEPRDSAVYFCASGLRDRGPSSGNTIYFGEGSWLTVV.

This clonotype was recorded at least ten times. The chain carries TRBV6-1 and TRBJ1-5; tentatively, D is TRBD1 (5 bases). The CDR3 totals 14 residues. CDR1 and CDR2 (germline): MNHNS, SASEGT. V was shortened by 6 bases and J by 11 bases, with 20 bases between the two germline ends. The CDR3: CASSEIGGSSAQHF. The CDR3 DNA reads as TGTGCCAGCAGCGAAATCGGGGGGTCCTCGGCCCAGCATTTT.